The rows below give T cell receptor beta chains drawn from one sample of a study of cytotoxic CD8 clonotypes in ibrutinib-treated CLL. Profiled with immunoSEQ multiplex PCR; TCRdb holds only in-frame clones, not every one. The table shows tens of thousands of clones, with roughly two thirds occurring only once. The sample consisted of PBMCs, taken at disease progression, from a patient treated with ibrutinib. The receptors were sampled from a human donor with chronic lymphocytic leukemia. Each CDR3 is given with its conserved first and last residue. A D gene is named only where the DNA matches it firmly. The size field is filled for only some rows; it gives once, few, many or a size class.

TRBJ2-5	once	TRBV5-6	TRBD2	TGTGCCAGCAGCTTGGCCGGGGGGGCCCAAGAGACCCAGTACTTC	CASSLAGGAQETQYF
TRBJ1-5	NA	TRBV28	TRBD1	TGTGCCAGCTACAGGGGTAGCAATCAGCCCCAGCATTTT	CASYRGSNQPQHF
TRBJ2-1	NA	TRBV29-1	NA	TGCAGCGTTGAACAGAAACTTAGAAATGAGCAGTTCTTC	CSVEQKLRNEQFF
TRBJ2-2	NA	TRBV10-1	NA	TGCGCCAGCAGTGACGGGAACACCGGGGAGCTGTTTTTT	CASSDGNTGELFF
TRBJ2-5	NA	TRBV5-8	TRBD2	TGTGCCAGCGGGCGGGGGGAGCCCATCCAAGAGACCCAGTACTTC	CASGRGEPIQETQYF
TRBJ2-7	NA	TRBV9	TRBD2	TGTGCCAGCAGCGAGGGACTAGCGGTCTACGAGCAGTACTTC	CASSEGLAVYEQYF
TRBJ2-5	NA	TRBV5-1	TRBD2	TGCGCCAGCAGCCCCAAACTAGCGGGAGCTGGAGAGACCCAGTACTTC	CASSPKLAGAGETQYF
TRBJ1-4	NA	TRBV7-9	NA	TGTGCCAGCAGCTTAGATAGGGTTACAGCTAATGAAAAACTGTTTTTT	CASSLDRVTANEKLFF
TRBJ2-7	NA	TRBV15	TRBD2	TGTGCCACCAGCCCCGGGACTAGTATCACATACGAGCAGTACTTC	CATSPGTSITYEQYF
TRBJ2-7	NA	TRBV7-9	NA	TGTGCCAGCAGCTCCTACCTTGTTGGGGACTACGAGCAGTACTTC	CASSSYLVGDYEQYF
TRBJ2-2	NA	TRBV6-1	NA	TGTGCCAGCAGTGTCGGGAACACCGGGGAGCTGTTTTTT	CASSVGNTGELFF
TRBJ2-1	NA	TRBV19	NA	TGTGCCAGTAGTCCTCAGACAGGTCCCTCCTACAATGAGCAGTTCTTC	CASSPQTGPSYNEQFF
TRBJ2-1	NA	TRBV13	TRBD2	TGTGCCAGCAGCCCCCCGGGGGGAGAGCAGTTCTTC	CASSPPGGEQFF
TRBJ2-7	NA	TRBV7-8	NA	TGTGCCAGCAGCCCGTTACAGGGATCAATCTACGAGCAGTACTTC	CASSPLQGSIYEQYF
TRBJ1-1	NA	TRBV9	NA	TGTGCCAGCAGCGTAGAGGGGTACACTGAAGCTTTCTTT	CASSVEGYTEAFF
TRBJ2-2	NA	TRBV10-3	NA	TGTGCCATCAGTGATGGGAACACCGGGGAGCTGTTTTTT	CAISDGNTGELFF
TRBJ2-7	few	TRBV7-8	NA	TGTGCCAGCAGCTTAGAGGTCCAGGCCTACGAGCAGTACTTC	CASSLEVQAYEQYF
TRBJ2-7	NA	TRBV6-5	NA	TGTGCCAGCAGTTATACTTATATCGGGGGTCGCTACGAGCAGTACTTC	CASSYTYIGGRYEQYF
TRBJ2-4	once	TRBV9	NA	TGTGCCAGCAGCGCCTCCAAAAACATTCAGTACTTC	CASSASKNIQYF
TRBJ2-2	NA	TRBV5-1	NA	TGCGCCAGCAGCTTGGCAATTTCTGTGGACACCGGGGAGCTGTTTTTT	CASSLAISVDTGELFF
TRBJ2-2	NA	TRBV2	NA	TGTGCCAGCAGTGCCCGGACAACCGGGGAGCTGTTTTTT	CASSARTTGELFF
TRBJ1-1	few	TRBV6-5	NA	TGTGCCAGCAAGAAAGGGGAGCGAAGGACTGAAGCTTTCTTT	CASKKGERRTEAFF
TRBJ1-2	NA	TRBV7-2	NA	TGTGCCAGCAGCTTAAAGGGAGCAAGCGGCTACACCTTC	CASSLKGASGYTF
TRBJ2-7	NA	TRBV14	NA	TGTGCCAGCAGCCAAGATCCTGTAGGCAGTTTACGCTCCGAGCAGTACTTC	CASSQDPVGSLRSEQYF
TRBJ2-3	once	TRBV27	TRBD2	TGTGCCAGCAGTTTATCCCCCTCGTGGCGGGGGGGATACACAGATACGCAGTATTTT	CASSLSPSWRGGYTDTQYF
TRBJ2-2	NA	TRBV10-1	NA	TGCGCCAGCAGTGAGGTCGGGAGAGGTACCGGGGAGCTGTTTTTT	CASSEVGRGTGELFF
TRBJ2-1	NA	TRBV5-1	TRBD1	TGCGCCAGCAGCGCATCACAGGGGGTCAATGAGCAGTTCTTC	CASSASQGVNEQFF
TRBJ1-1	NA	TRBV6-6	TRBD1	TGTGCCAGCAGTTACAGGACAGGGAACACTGAAGCTTTCTTT	CASSYRTGNTEAFF
TRBJ2-3	NA	TRBV9	TRBD2	TGTGCCAGCAGCCCCCCGGCGGGGGGGGGTGGTACGCAGTATTTT	CASSPPAGGGGTQYF
TRBJ2-1	NA	TRBV5-4	NA	TGTGCCAGCAGCGGCAGGGGGGTGGACAATGAGCAGTTCTTC	CASSGRGVDNEQFF
TRBJ1-6	NA	TRBV5-1	NA	TGCGCCAGCAGCGTGGGGGAGGGCAGGGGAAGGAGTTCACCCCTCCACTTT	CASSVGEGRGRSSPLHF
TRBJ1-1	few	TRBV7-3	NA	TGTGCCAGCAGCTTAATGCAGAACACTGAAGCTTTCTTT	CASSLMQNTEAFF
TRBJ1-4	NA	TRBV7-6	TRBD1	TGTGCCAGCAGCTTGGCCCGGACAGGGGGAGCCCTGTTTTTT	CASSLARTGGALFF
TRBJ2-3	NA	TRBV10-2	NA	TGCGCCAGCAGTGAGTGGCAGAGCACAGATACGCAGTATTTT	CASSEWQSTDTQYF